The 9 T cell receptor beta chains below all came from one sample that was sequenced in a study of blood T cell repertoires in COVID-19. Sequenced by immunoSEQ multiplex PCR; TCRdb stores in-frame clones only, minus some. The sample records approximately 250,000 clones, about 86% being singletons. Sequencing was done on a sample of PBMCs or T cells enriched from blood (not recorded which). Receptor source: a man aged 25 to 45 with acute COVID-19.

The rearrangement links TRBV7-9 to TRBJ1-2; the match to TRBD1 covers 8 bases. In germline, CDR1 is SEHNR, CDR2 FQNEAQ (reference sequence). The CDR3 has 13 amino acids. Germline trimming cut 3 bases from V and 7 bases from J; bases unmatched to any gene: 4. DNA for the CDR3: TGTGCCAGCAGCTTTGGGACAGGCCCTGGCTACACCTTC. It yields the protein CASSFGTGPGYTF.

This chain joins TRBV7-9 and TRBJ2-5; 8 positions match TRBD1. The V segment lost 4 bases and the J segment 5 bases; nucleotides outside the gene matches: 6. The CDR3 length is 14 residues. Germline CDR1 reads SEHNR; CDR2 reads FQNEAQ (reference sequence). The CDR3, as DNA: TGTGCCAGCAGCTACGGACAGGGCACTGAGACCCAGTACTTC. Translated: CASSYGQGTETQYF.

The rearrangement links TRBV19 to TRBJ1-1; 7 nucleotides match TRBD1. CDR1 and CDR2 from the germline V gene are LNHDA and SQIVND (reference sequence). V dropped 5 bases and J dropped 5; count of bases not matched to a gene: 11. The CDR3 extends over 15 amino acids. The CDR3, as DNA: TGTGCCAGTAGTTCCCGGGACAGCAGGGCGACTGAAGCTTTCTTT. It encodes CASSSRDSRATEAFF.

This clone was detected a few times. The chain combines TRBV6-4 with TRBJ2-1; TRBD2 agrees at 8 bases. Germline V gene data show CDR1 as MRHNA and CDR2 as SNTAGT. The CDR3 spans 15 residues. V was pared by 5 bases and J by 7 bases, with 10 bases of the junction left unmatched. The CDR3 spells CASSSSSGSGNEQFF. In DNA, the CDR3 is TGTGCCAGCAGTAGTTCGAGCGGGAGTGGAAATGAGCAGTTCTTC.

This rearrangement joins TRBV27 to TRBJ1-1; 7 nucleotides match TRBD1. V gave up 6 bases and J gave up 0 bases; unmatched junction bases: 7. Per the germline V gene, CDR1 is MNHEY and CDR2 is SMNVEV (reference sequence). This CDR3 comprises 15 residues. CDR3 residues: CASSPMDRMNTEAFF. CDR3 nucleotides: TGTGCCAGCAGCCCCATGGACAGGATGAACACTGAAGCTTTCTTT.

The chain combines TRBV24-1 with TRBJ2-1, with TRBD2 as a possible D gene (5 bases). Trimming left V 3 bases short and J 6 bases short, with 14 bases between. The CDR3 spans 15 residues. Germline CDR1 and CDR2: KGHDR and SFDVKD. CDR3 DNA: TGTGCCACCAGTGATCGGACTGCTACCTTCAATGAGCAGTTCTTC. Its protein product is CATSDRTATFNEQFF.

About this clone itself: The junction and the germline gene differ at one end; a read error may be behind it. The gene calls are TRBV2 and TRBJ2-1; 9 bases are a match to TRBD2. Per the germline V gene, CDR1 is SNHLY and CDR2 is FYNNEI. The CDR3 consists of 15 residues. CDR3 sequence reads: CASSEGGLAVNEQFF. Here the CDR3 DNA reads TGTGCCAGCAGCGAAGGGGGACTAGCTGTGAATGAGCAGTTCTTC.

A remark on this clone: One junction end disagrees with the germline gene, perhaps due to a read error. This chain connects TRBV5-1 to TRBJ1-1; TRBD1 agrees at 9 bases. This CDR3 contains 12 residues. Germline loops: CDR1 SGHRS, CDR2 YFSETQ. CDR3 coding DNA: TGTGCCAGCAGCCGGGACAGGGCTGAAGCTTTCTTT. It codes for CASSRDRAEAFF.

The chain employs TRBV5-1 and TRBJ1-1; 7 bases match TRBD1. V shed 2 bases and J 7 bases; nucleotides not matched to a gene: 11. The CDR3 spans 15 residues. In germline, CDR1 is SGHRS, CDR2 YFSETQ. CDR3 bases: TGCGCCAGCAGCTTAGGACAGGAGGGCCTTAGTGAAGCTTTCTTT. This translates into CASSLGQEGLSEAFF.